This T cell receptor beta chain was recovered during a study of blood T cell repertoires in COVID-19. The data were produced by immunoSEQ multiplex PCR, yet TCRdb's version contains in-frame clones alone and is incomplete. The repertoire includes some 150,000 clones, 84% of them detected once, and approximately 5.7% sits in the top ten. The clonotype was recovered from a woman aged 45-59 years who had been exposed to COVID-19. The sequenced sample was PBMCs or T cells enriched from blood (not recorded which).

In DNA, the CDR3 is TGCGCCAGCAGCCAAGAAGTTTGGACTAGCGGGAGCAATGAGCAGTTCTTC. It encodes CASSQEVWTSGSNEQFF. This chain links TRBV4-3 with TRBJ2-1; 13 bases align to TRBD2. The CDR3 sequence is 17 residues long. The J segment lost 6 bases and the V segment lost 0 bases, leaving 5 bases of the junction unmatched. CDR1 is LGHNA and CDR2 is YSLEER in the germline V gene.